The clone carrying this TCR beta chain was counted a single time. What it binds is not known. This sample stems from a study of post-analysis software for immune sequencing data. About the study: Multiple sclerosis in the patients followed relapsing-remitting, secondary progressive and progressive-relapsing courses.

Looked up from germline, CDR1 is SEHNR and CDR2 is FQNEAQ (reference sequence). V was shortened by 5 bases and J by 8 bases, with 12 bases between the two germline ends. The CDR3 loop spans 13 amino acids. Study-wide points: Significantly lower normalized Chao1 diversity was seen in multiple sclerosis patients than in controls. Among 5 or 6 TRBV segments more frequent in patients than controls were TRBV5-6, TRBV5-1 and TRBV20-1. By F measure, strong co-clustering occurred among samples prepared in the same batch.

The TCR beta cDNA libraries carried unique molecular identifiers. Some 500,000 cDNA molecules were obtained per 1 to 10 million input T cells. TCRdb reprocessed the PCR reads with MiXCR, giving one entry per CDR3 protein. This table has some 450,000 distinct CDR3 sequences, approximately 46% appearing once. The sequencing input was blood. This TCR was recovered from a girl aged 10-17 years with multiple sclerosis. The V and J genes are TRBV7-9 and TRBJ1-4; D gene uncertain. This CDR3 is CASSPPTGEKLFF. The CDR3 bases are TGTGCCAGCAGCCCACCAACGGGCGAAAAACTGTTTTTT.